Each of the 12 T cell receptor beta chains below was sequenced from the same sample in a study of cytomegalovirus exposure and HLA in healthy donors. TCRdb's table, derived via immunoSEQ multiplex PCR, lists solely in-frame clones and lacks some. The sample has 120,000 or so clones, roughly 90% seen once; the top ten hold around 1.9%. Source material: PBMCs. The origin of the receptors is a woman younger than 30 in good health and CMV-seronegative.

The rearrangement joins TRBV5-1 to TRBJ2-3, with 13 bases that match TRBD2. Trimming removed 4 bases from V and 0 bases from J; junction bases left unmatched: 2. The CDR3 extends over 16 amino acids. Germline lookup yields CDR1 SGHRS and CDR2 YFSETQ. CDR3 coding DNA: TGCGCCAGCAGCGTGGGACTAGCGGGGAGCACAGATACGCAGTATTTT. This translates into CASSVGLAGSTDTQYF.

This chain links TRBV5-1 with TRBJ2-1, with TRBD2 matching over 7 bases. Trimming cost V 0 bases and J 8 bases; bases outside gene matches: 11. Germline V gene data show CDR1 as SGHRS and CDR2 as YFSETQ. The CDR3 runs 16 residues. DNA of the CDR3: TGCGCCAGCAGCTTGGAAGGACTAGGGTCTATCTATGAGCAGTTCTTC. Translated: CASSLEGLGSIYEQFF.

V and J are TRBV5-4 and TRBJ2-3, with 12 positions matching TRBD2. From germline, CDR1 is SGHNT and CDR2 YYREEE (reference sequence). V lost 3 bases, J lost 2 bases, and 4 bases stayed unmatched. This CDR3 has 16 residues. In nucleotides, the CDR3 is TGTGCCAGCAGCTCCAGGACTAGCGGGGTCACAGATACGCAGTATTTT. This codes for CASSSRTSGVTDTQYF.

CDR3 sequence reads: CASSDSEGPNYGYTF. In DNA form, the CDR3 reads TGTGCCAGCAGTGACTCGGAGGGCCCCAACTATGGCTACACCTTC. The chain recombines TRBV6-4 with TRBJ1-2, with unresolved D. V was trimmed by 0 bases and J by 2 bases, leaving 10 bases between them. Germline CDR1 MRHNA, CDR2 SNTAGT. This CDR3 region has 15 residues.

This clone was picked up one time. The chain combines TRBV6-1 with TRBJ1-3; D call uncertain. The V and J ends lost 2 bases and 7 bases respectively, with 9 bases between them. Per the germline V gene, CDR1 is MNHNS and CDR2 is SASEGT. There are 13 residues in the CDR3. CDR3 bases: TGTGCCAGCAGTGAAATGCAGGTTAACACCATATATTTT. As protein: CASSEMQVNTIYF.

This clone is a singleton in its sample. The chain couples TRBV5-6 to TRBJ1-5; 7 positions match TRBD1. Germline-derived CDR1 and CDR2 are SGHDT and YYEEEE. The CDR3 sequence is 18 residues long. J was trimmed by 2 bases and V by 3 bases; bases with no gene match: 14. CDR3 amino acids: CASSSLRQGGGRNQPQHF. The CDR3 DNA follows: TGTGCCAGCAGCTCGTTAAGACAGGGAGGAGGGCGCAATCAGCCCCAGCATTTT.

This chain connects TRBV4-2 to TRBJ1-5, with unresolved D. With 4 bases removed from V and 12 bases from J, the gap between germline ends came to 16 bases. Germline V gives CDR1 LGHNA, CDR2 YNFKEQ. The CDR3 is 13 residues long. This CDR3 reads CASSLSLSSHQHF. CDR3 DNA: TGTGCCAGCAGCCTAAGCCTCTCTTCTCACCAGCATTTT.

The CDR3 DNA sequence: TGCGCCAGCAGCTTGCGGACAGGGTGGAATGACGAGCAGTACTTC. Protein: CASSLRTGWNDEQYF. This chain uses TRBV5-1 with TRBJ2-7; TRBD1 matches 8 bases. Germline lookup yields CDR1 SGHRS and CDR2 YFSETQ. CDR3 length: 15 amino acids. Trimming at V came to 1 base and at J to 5 bases, leaving 8 bases not matched to a gene.

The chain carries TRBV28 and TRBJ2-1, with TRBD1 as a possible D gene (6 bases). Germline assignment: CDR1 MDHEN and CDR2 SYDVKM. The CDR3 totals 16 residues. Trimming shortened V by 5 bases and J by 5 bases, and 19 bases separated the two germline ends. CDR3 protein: CASSQLTGMRNNEQFF. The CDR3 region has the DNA TGTGCCAGCAGTCAACTTACAGGGATGAGGAACAATGAGCAGTTCTTC.

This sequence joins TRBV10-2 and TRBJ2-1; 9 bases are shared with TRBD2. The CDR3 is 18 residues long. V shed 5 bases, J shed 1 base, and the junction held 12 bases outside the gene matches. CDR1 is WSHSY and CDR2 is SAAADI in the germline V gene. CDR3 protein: CASSFLGGGAGSYNEQFF. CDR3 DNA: TGCGCCAGCAGTTTTTTGGGCGGGGGGGCCGGTTCCTACAATGAGCAGTTCTTC.

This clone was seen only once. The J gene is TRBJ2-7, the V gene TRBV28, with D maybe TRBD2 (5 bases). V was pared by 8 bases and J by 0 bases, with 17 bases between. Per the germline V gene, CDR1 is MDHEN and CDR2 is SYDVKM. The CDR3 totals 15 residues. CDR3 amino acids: CASLTSRVGSYEQYF. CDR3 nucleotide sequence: TGTGCCAGCCTTACGTCGAGGGTTGGCTCCTACGAGCAGTACTTC. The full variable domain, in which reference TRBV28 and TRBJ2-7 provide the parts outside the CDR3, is DVKVTQSSRYLVKRTGEKVFLECVQDMDHENMFWYRQDPGLGLRLIYFSYDVKMKEKGDIPEGYSVSREKKERFSLILESASTNQTSMYLCASLTSRVGSYEQYFGPGTRLTVT.

The chain's CDR3 is CASSVGTGNYGYTF. The CDR3 bases are TGTGCCAGCAGCGTAGGGACAGGAAACTATGGCTACACCTTC. This sequence joins TRBV9 and TRBJ1-2; 7 bases match TRBD1. CDR1 SGDLS and CDR2 YYNGEE come from the germline V gene. The CDR3 contains 14 residues. Unmatched junction bases numbered 1, after V lost 0 bases and J lost 2 bases.